This passage covers 8 T cell receptor beta chains from one sample sequenced in a study of regulatory T cells in long-lasting Graves disease. Building of the TCR beta libraries involved iRepertoire HTBI primers and Arm-PCR of CDR3 regions. TCRdb processed the multiplex PCR reads anew with MiXCR; each CDR3 protein has one entry. Of 350,000 to 500,000 distinct CDR3 sequences detected, 11% to 15% appear once; the ten largest clones hold more than 15%. Described time point: newly diagnosed GD, antithyroid drugs for less than 3 months. PBMCs were the source of the RNA used for TCR sequencing. The sample also formed part of further work on T cells in Graves' hyperthyroidism and ophthalmopathy.

This sample comprised peripheral blood mononuclear cells (PBMCs), obtained at new diagnosis, from a patient treated with antithyroid drugs. The receptors were sampled from a woman in her fifties or sixties with Graves disease.

The V call is TRBV3-1, the J call TRBJ1-2; D may be TRBD1 (5 bases). Between the trimmed V and J ends, which lost 4 bases and 5 bases, there was a span of 17 bases. This CDR3 spans 15 amino acids. CDR1 LGHDT and CDR2 YNNKEL come from the germline V gene (reference sequence). The CDR3 reads CASSPGTLRQYGYTF. The CDR3 DNA follows: TGTGCCAGCAGCCCCGGGACGCTCCGTCAATATGGCTACACCTTC.

About this clonotype itself: This could be a read error, since a much larger clone is one nucleotide away. The CDR3 DNA reads TGTGCCTGGAACCCGAGCGGGAGGGCTTACAATGAGCAGTACTTC. Residues: CAWNPSGRAYNEQYF. V is TRBV30 and J is TRBJ2-1; 10 bases agree with TRBD2. The assigned J gene may be wrong: the sequence end matches TRBJ2-7 better. Germline V gene data show CDR1 as GTSNPN and CDR2 as SVGIG (reference sequence). The CDR3 is 15 residues long.

Worth noting for this clonotype: At one end, the junction sequence differs from germline, possibly due to a read error. This chain joins TRBV12-3 or TRBV12-4 and TRBJ2-7; D perhaps matches TRBD2 (6 bases). The CDR3 totals 15 residues. The CDR3 DNA reads as TGTGCCAGCAGTTACTCCCGGGACTCTTTCTACGAGCGGTACTTC. It specifies CASSYSRDSFYERYF.

The rearrangement links TRBV20-1 to TRBJ2-3; 7 nucleotides line up with TRBD2. This CDR3 is built from 17 residues. Germline CDR1 and CDR2: DFQATT and SNEGSKA (reference sequence). The trim removed 0 bases at V and 2 bases at J, leaving 11 bases unmatched. The CDR3 loop is CSARDAGDWRHTDTQYF. Written as DNA, the CDR3 is TGCAGTGCTAGAGATGCGGGGGACTGGAGACACACAGATACGCAGTATTTT.

The chain couples TRBV19 to TRBJ1-4; TRBD1 matches at 9 bases. V shed 5 bases and J 4 bases; nucleotides not matched to a gene: 8. Germline CDR1 and CDR2: LNHDA and SQIVND (reference sequence). This CDR3 comprises 16 residues. DNA for the CDR3: TGTGCCAGTAGTCGTCAACAGGGGGCCCTTAATGAAAAACTGTTTTTT. Amino acids: CASSRQQGALNEKLFF.

This chain uses TRBV7-3 with TRBJ1-4; D unresolved. Germline values: CDR1 SGHTA, CDR2 FQGTGA. The V gene lost 5 bases and the J gene lost 0 bases, with 10 bases spanning the gap. The CDR3 totals 15 residues. The CDR3 spells CASSQTGTTNEKLFF. CDR3 nucleotides: TGTGCCAGCAGCCAGACGGGAACAACTAATGAAAAACTGTTTTTT.

In its sample, this clonotype was seen many times. The chain couples TRBV2 to TRBJ1-4; tentatively, D is TRBD1 (6 bases). CDR1 is SNHLY and CDR2 is FYNNEI in the germline V gene. This CDR3 contains 13 residues. V lost 5 bases to trimming and J lost 8 bases, with 12 bases between them. Here the CDR3 reads CASSYARGEKLFF. CDR3 bases: TGTGCCAGCAGTTACGCCAGGGGAGAAAAACTGTTTTTT. Based on the CDR3 plus reference TRBV2 and TRBJ1-4, the full variable domain is EPEVTQTPSHQVTQMGQEVILRCVPISNHLYFYWYRQILGQKVEFLVSFYNNEISEKSEIFDDQFSVERPDGSNFTLKIRSTKLEDSAMYFCASSYARGEKLFFGSGTQLSVL.

This clonotype came up many times. The chain uses TRBV5-1 and TRBJ1-5, with D unclear. V lost 1 base and J 5 bases, leaving 10 bases between the germline ends. The CDR3 spans 14 residues. The germline V gene has CDR1 SGHRS and CDR2 YFSETQ. The CDR3 is CASSLYSGDQPQHF. Written as DNA, the CDR3 is TGCGCCAGCAGCTTGTATAGCGGGGATCAGCCCCAGCATTTT.